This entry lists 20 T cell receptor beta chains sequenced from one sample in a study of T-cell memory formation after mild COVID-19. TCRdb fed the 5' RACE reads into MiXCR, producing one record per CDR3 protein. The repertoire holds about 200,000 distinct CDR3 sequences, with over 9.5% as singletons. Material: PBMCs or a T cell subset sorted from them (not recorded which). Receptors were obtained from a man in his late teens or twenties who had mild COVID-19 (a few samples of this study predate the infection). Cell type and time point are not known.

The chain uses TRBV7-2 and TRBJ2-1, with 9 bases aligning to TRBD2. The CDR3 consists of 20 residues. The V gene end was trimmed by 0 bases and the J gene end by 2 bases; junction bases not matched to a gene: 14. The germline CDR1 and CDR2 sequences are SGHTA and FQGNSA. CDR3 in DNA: TGTGCCAGCAGCTTAGCGGTGCGGCGGGGGGGCGTGGGAACCTACAATGAGCAGTTCTTC. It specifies CASSLAVRRGGVGTYNEQFF.

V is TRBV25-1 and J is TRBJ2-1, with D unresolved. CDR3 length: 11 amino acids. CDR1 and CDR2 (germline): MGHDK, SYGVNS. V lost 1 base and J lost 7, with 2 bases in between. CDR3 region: CASSEFNEQFF. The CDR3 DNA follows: TGTGCCAGCAGTGAATTTAATGAGCAGTTCTTC.

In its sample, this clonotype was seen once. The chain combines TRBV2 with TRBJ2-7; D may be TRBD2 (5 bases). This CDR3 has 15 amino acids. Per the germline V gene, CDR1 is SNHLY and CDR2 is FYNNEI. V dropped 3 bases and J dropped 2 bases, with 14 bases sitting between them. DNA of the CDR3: TGTGCCAGCAGTGATCGGAGGCCCATAACCTACGAGCAGTACGTC. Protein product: CASSDRRPITYEQYV.

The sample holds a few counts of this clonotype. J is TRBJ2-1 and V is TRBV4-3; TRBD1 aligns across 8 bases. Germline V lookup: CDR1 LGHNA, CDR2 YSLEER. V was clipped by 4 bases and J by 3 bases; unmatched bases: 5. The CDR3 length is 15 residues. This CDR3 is CASSRLGQGYNEQFF. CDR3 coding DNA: TGCGCCAGCAGCCGATTAGGACAGGGCTACAATGAGCAGTTCTTC.

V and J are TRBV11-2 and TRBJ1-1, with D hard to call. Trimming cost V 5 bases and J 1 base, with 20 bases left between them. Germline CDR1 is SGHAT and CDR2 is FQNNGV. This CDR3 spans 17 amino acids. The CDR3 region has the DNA TGTGCCAGCAGCCGCGTCCCAAGCGGCAGGTGGAACACTGAAGCTTTCTTT. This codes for CASSRVPSGRWNTEAFF.

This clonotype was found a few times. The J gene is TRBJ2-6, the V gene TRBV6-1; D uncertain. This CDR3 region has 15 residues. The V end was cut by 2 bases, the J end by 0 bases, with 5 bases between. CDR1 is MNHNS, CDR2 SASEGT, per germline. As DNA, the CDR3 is TGTGCCAGCAGTGAAAGGAGCTCTGGGGCCAACGTCCTGACTTTC. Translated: CASSERSSGANVLTF.

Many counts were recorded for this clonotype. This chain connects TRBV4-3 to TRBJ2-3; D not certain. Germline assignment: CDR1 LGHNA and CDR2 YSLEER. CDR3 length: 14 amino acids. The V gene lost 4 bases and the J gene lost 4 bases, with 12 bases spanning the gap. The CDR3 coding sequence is TGCGCCAGCAGCCGGAAACAGTTAGCAGATACGCAGTATTTT. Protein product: CASSRKQLADTQYF.

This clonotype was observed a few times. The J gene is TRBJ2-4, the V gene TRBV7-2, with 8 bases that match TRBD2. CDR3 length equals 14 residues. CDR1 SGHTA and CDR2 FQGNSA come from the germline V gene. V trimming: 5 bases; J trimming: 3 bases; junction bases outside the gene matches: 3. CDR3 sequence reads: CASSLTSGKNIQYF. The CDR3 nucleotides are TGTGCCAGCAGCCTAACTAGCGGCAAAAACATTCAGTACTTC. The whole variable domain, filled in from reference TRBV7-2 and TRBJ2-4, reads GAGVSQSPSNKVTEKGKDVELRCDPISGHTALYWYRQSLGQGLEFLIYFQGNSAPDKSGLPSDRFSAERTGGSVSTLTIQRTQQEDSAVYLCASSLTSGKNIQYFGAGTRLSVL.

The CDR3 here is CASSEVWWDTPYGYTF. The CDR3 DNA sequence: TGTGCCAGCAGTGAAGTATGGTGGGACACACCATATGGCTACACCTTC. The V and J genes are TRBV6-1 and TRBJ1-2; weak D call: TRBD1 (6 bases). V was trimmed by 1 base and J by 5 bases, leaving 17 bases between them. The length of the CDR3 is 16 residues. Germline values: CDR1 MNHNS, CDR2 SASEGT.

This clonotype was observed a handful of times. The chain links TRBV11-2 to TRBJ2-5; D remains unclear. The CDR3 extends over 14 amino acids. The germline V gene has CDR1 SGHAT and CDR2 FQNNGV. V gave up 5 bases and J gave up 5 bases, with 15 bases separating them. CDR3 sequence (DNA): TGTGCCAGCAGCGGAGCTACGGTGGGGGAGACCCAGTACTTC. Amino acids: CASSGATVGETQYF.

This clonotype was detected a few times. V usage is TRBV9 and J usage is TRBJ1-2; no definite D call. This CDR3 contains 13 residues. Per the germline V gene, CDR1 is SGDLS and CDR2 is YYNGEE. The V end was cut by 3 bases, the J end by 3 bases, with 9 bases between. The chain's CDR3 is CASSGPNDYGYTF. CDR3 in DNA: TGTGCCAGCAGCGGACCGAACGACTATGGCTACACCTTC.

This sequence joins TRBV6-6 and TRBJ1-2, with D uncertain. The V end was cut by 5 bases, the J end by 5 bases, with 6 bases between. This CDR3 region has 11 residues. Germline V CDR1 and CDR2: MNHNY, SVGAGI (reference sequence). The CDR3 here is CASSPIYGYTF. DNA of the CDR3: TGTGCCAGCAGTCCTATTTATGGCTACACCTTC.

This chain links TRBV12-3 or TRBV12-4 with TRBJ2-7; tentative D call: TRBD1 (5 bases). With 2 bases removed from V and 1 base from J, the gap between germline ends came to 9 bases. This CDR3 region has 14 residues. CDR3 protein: CASSLLGVSYEQYF. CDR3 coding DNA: TGTGCCAGCAGTTTATTAGGGGTTTCCTACGAGCAGTACTTC.

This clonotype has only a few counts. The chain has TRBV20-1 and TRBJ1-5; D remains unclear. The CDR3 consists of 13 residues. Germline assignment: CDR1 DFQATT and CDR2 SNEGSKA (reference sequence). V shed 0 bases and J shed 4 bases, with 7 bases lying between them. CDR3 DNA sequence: TGCAGTGCTAGAGATATAGAAAATCAGCCCCAGCATTTT. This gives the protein CSARDIENQPQHF.

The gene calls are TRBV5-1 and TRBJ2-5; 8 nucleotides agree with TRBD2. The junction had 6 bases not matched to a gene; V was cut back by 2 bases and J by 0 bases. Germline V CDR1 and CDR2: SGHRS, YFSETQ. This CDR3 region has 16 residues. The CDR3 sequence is CASSFLAGANQETQYF. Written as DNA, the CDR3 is TGCGCCAGCAGCTTCCTAGCGGGCGCTAACCAAGAGACCCAGTACTTC.

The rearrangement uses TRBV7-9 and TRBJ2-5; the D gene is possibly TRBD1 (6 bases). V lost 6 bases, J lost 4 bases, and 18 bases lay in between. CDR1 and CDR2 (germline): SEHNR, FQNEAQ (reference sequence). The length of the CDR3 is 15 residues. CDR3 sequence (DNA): TGTGCCAGCAGTCGAAGCAGGGGATTCAGAGAGACCCAGTACTTC. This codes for CASSRSRGFRETQYF.

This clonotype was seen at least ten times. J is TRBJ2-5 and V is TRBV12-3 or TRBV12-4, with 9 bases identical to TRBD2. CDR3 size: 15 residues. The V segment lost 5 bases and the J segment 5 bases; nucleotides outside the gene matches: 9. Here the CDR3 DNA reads TGTGCCAGCAGTAGCGGGGGGCTTTCTCAGGAGACCCAGTACTTC. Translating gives CASSSGGLSQETQYF.

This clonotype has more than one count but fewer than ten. CDR3 in amino acids: CASTPPGTKYYNEQFF. As DNA, the CDR3 is TGCGCCAGCACACCCCCGGGGACTAAATATTACAATGAGCAGTTCTTC. J is TRBJ2-1 and V is TRBV4-1; TRBD2 matches 7 bases. The CDR3 is made up of 16 amino acids. Germline V gene data show CDR1 as MGHRA and CDR2 as YSYEKL. V dropped 7 bases and J dropped 4; count of bases not matched to a gene: 13.

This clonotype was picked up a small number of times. The CDR3 sequence is CASSTGHPADTQYF. The CDR3 region has the DNA TGTGCCAGCAGTACGGGACATCCGGCAGATACGCAGTATTTT. This sequence joins TRBV6-2 or TRBV6-3 and TRBJ2-3, with TRBD1 as a possible D gene (6 bases). Germline CDR1 is MNHEY and CDR2 is SVGEGT. This CDR3 has 14 residues. Trimming removed 5 bases from V and 4 bases from J, with 13 bases in between.

CDR3 sequence (DNA): TGTGCCATCAGACTTGGGGGGACGGCTTCGGACGAGCAGTACTTC. Its protein product is CAIRLGGTASDEQYF. The genes are TRBV10-3 and TRBJ2-7; a weak D match, TRBD2 (6 bases). The CDR3 contains 15 residues. From germline, CDR1 is ENHRY and CDR2 SYGVKD. Trimming left V 6 bases short and J 5 bases short, with 20 bases between.